This paragraph covers one T cell receptor (beta chain) sequence. This CDR3 contains 17 residues. V lost 1 base and J lost 3; bases outside the gene matches: 8. Germline V gene data show CDR1 as SGHDT and CDR2 as YYEEEE. Profiled with immunoSEQ multiplex PCR; TCRdb holds only in-frame clones, not every one. The table records under 200,000 clones, approximately 91% of them present only once. The data were taken from a study of blood T cell repertoires in COVID-19. This clonotype was sampled from a man aged 18 to 29 with COVID-19, enrolled during active disease. V and J are TRBV5-6 and TRBJ1-4; 8 nucleotides agree with TRBD1. Sequenced material: peripheral blood. The chain's CDR3 is CASSLFSGGAANEKLFF. In DNA, the CDR3 is TGTGCCAGCAGCTTGTTTTCAGGGGGCGCGGCTAATGAAAAACTGTTTTTT.